This T cell receptor (beta chain) appears in the sequencing data of a study of OX40 agonist ivuxolimab in advanced cancers. About the investigation overall: Ivuxolimab, which targeted the costimulatory receptor OX40 (CD134), was an agonistic, fully human IgG2 monoclonal antibody. Intravenous ivuxolimab was administered to patients every 2 weeks at six dose levels: 0.01, 0.1, 0.3, 1.5, 3 and 10 mg/kg. Of the 50 or so patients in dose escalation, some 20 had hepatocellular carcinoma, around 15 had melanoma, 9 had renal cell carcinoma and 9 had head and neck cancer. A male proportion of around 81% and a mean age of 60 years, ranging from 23 to 79, were recorded for the dose-escalation cohort. Prior anti-PD-1, anti-PD-L1 or anti-CTLA-4 therapy was permitted, and checkpoint inhibitors had been received by 40% to 50% of dose-escalation patients. Partial responses occurred in three dose-escalation patients: two with cutaneous melanoma and one with hepatocellular carcinoma. Peripheral TCRbeta sequencing aimed to test whether ivuxolimab altered TCR sequence diversity and caused clonal T-cell expansion. The paper describes the monotherapy dose-escalation part (N of about 47 patients) of the phase I trial of ivuxolimab.

The full study reports these points: Which antigens the clonally expanded peripheral T cells were specific for was not determined. After ivuxolimab, expanded clones were on average more numerous among CD8+ T cells than among CD4+ T cells. Clonal expansion of both CD4+ and CD8+ blood T cells was observed from baseline to week 6 at doses 0.1 to 3.0 mg/kg. Low levels of normalized T-cell clonal expansion were also seen in some patients who did not respond. Partial responders in the 0.1-3.0 mg/kg groups had among the lowest normalized peripheral clonal expansion, especially among CD8+ T cells.

Trimming at the junction amounts to 4 bases on V and 1 base on J, and the germline ends lie 17 bases apart. The CDR3 runs 18 residues from the cysteine to the phenylalanine. Just CDR3 DNA is preserved here, 54 bases in frame from base 1. According to the germline V gene (reference sequence), CDR1 reads LNHDA and CDR2 reads SQIVND. The trial excluded patients who had a history of autoimmune disease or were on systemic immunosuppression. In every dose cohort, peripheral blood was drawn for TCR sequencing at baseline, cycle 4 day 1, and cycle 7 day 1. The samples were drawn from a first-in-human, open-label, multicenter phase I dose-escalation trial of ivuxolimab. The trial enrolled adults with locally advanced or metastatic head and neck squamous cell, hepatocellular, melanoma or renal cell carcinoma. Before TCR sequencing, CD4+ T cells and CD8+ T cells from peripheral blood were sorted into separate populations.

Genomic DNA was isolated from the sorted cells so that the TCRbeta CDR3 region could be sequenced. TCRbeta CDR3 regions were sequenced using the immunoSEQ Assay. TCRdb re-hosts the immuneACCESS table, in-frame sequences only. Its copies lack some clones; in the studies checked, an unresolved V gene accounts for under half of them, and the cause for the rest is not known. The sample table lists about 71,000 clones, roughly 77% of them with a count of one. The top ten clones comprise over 4% of the sample. With regard to this clone: Its target antigen remains unknown. No much larger clone exists at a distance of one base, and base qualities are not known.

This TCR was sampled from an adult with an advanced solid tumor such as melanoma, head and neck, liver or kidney cancer. Recombination connected TRBV19 to TRBJ2-6; there is no confident call for the D gene. The sample here was CD4+ or CD8+ T cells sorted from blood, taken in a trial of the OX40 agonist ivuxolimab. The DNA is TGTGCCAGTAGTAGTCAAGGTCAGGCAGTTTCTGGGGCCAACGTCCTGACTTTC. It codes for CASSSQGQAVSGANVLTF.